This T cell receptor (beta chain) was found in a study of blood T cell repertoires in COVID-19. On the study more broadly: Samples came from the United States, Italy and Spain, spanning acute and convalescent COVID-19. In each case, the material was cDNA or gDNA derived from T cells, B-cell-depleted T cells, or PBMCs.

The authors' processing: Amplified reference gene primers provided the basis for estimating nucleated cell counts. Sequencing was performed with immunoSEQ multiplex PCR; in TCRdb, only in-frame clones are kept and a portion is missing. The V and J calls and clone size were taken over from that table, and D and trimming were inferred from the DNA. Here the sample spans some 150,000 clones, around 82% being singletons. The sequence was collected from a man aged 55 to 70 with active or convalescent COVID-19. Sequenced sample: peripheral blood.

The CDR3 here is CASSTRTGGAPYGYTF. DNA for the CDR3: TGTGCCAGCAGCACCCGGACAGGGGGCGCACCCTATGGCTACACCTTC. The genes are TRBV5-4 and TRBJ1-2; 11 bases are shared with TRBD1. V lost 4 bases to trimming and J lost 4 bases; unmatched junction nucleotides: 9. CDR3 length: 16 residues. Germline V gene lookup returns CDR1 SGHNT and CDR2 YYREEE (reference sequence).